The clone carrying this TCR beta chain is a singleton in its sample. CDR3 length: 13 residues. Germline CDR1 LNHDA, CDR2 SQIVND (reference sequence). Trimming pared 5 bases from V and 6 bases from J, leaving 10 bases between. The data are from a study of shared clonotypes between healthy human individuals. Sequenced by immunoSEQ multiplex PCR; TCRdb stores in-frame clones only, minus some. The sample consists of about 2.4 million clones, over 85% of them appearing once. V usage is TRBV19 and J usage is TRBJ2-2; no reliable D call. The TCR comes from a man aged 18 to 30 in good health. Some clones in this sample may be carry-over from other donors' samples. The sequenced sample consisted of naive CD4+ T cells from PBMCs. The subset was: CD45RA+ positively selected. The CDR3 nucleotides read TGTGCCAGTAGTTCCCGGTATGCCGGGGAGCTGTTTTTT. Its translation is CASSSRYAGELFF.